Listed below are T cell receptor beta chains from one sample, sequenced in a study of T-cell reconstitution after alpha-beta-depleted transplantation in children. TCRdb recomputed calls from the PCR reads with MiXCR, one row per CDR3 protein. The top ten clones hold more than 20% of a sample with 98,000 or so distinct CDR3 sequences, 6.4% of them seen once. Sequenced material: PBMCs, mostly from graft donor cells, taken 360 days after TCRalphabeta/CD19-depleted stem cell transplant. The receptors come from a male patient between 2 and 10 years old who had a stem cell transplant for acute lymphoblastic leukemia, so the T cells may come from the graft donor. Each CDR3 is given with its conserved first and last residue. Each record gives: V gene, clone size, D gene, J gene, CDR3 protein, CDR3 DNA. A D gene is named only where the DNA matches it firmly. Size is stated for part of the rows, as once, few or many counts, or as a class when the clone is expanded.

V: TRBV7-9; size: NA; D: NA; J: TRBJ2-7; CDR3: CASTPGRTYEQYF; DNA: TGTGCCAGCACCCCGGGACGGACCTACGAGCAGTACTTC
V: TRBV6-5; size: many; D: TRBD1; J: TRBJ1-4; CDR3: CASRQGQEKLFF; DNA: TGTGCCAGCAGGCAGGGACAGGAAAAACTGTTTTTT
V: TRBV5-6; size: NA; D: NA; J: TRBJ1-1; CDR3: CASSLWYTEAFF; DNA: TGTGCCAGCAGCCTGTGGTACACTGAAGCTTTCTTT
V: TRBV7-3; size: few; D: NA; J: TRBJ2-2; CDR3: CASRSPGPGRTGELFF; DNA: TGTGCCAGCAGATCACCGGGACCCGGGCGGACCGGGGAGCTGTTTTTT
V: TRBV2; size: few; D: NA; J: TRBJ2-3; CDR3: CASPAAAGTDTQYF; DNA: TGTGCCAGCCCGGCTGCAGCTGGCACAGATACGCAGTATTTT
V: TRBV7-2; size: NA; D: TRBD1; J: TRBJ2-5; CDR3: CASSGRDRTETQYF; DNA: TGTGCCAGCAGCGGCCGGGACAGGACAGAGACCCAGTACTTC
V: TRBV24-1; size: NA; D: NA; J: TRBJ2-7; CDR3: CATCASRGIRNEQYF; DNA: TGTGCCACCTGTGCGTCGAGAGGGATAAGAAACGAGCAGTACTTC
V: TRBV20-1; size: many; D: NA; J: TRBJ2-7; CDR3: CSAGTHSYEQYF; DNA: TGCAGTGCTGGGACACACTCCTACGAGCAGTACTTC
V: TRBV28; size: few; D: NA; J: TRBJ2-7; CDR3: CASSFYTSGDEQYF; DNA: TGTGCCAGCAGTTTTTACACCTCAGGCGACGAGCAGTACTTC
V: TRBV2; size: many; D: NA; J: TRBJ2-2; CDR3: CASSLRTARPPNTGELFF; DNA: TGTGCCAGCAGTCTCCGGACTGCTAGGCCCCCGAACACCGGGGAGCTGTTTTTT
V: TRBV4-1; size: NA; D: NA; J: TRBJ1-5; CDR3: CASSQGPGNQPQHF; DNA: TGCGCCAGCAGCCAGGGGCCGGGCAATCAGCCCCAGCATTTT
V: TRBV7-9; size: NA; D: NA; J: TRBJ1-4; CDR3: CASSFKPATNEKLFF; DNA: TGTGCCAGCAGCTTCAAACCAGCAACTAATGAAAAACTGTTTTTT
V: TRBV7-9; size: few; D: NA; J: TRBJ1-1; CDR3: CASSLGTQNTEAFF; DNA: TGTGCCAGCAGCTTGGGGACACAGAACACTGAAGCTTTCTTT
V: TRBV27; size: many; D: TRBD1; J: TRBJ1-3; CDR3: CASSSGQGAGNTIYF; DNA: TGTGCCAGCAGTTCCGGACAGGGGGCAGGAAACACCATATATTTT
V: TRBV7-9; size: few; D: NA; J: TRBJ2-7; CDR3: CASADPSYEQYF; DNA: TGTGCCAGCGCAGATCCATCCTACGAGCAGTACTTC
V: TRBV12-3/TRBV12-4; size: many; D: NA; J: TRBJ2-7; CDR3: CASSLGAGQVEQYF; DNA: TGTGCCAGCAGTTTAGGTGCAGGGCAGGTCGAGCAGTACTTC
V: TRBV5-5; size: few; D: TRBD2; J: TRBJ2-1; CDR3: CASSLGLAGVHSYNEQFF; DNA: TGTGCCAGCAGCTTGGGACTAGCGGGGGTACACTCCTACAATGAGCAGTTCTTC
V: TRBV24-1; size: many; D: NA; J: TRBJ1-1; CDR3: CATSDRNTEAFF; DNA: TGTGCCACCAGTGATAGAAACACTGAAGCTTTCTTT
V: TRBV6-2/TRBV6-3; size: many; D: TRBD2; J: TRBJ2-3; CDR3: CASWDYRTDTQYF; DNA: TGTGCCAGCTGGGACTACCGCACAGATACGCAGTATTTT
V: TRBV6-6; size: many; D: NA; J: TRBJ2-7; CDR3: CASSYVRNEQYF; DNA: TGTGCCAGCAGTTACGTCCGGAACGAGCAGTACTTC
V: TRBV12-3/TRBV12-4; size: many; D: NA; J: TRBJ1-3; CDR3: CASSFGTIYF; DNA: TGTGCCAGCAGTTTCGGCACCATATATTTT
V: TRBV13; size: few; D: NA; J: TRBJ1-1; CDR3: CASSIHVEEAFF; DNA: TGTGCCAGCAGCATCCACGTGGAGGAAGCTTTCTTT
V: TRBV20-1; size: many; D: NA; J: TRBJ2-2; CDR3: CSARERGGTGELFF; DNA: TGCAGTGCTAGAGAGAGGGGGGGTACCGGGGAGCTGTTTTTT
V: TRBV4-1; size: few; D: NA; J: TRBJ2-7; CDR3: CASSQGPGQGGYEQYF; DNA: TGCGCCAGCAGCCAAGGGCCGGGACAAGGGGGCTACGAGCAGTACTTC
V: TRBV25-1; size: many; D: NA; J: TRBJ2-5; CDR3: CASSDRYLYGTQYF; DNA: TGTGCCAGCAGTGACAGGTACCTGTATGGGACCCAGTACTTC
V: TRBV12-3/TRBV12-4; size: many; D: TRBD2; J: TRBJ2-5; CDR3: CASSLLGSGARQETQYF; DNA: TGTGCCAGCAGTTTACTGGGTAGCGGGGCACGCCAAGAGACCCAGTACTTC
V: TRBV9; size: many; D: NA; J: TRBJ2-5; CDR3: CASSVDQRDTGTQYF; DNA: TGTGCCAGCAGCGTAGATCAGCGGGACACGGGGACCCAGTACTTC
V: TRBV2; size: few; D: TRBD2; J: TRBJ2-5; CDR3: CASSVTGLAAQETQYF; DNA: TGTGCCAGCAGTGTCACAGGACTAGCGGCGCAAGAGACCCAGTACTTC
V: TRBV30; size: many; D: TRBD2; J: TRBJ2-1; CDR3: CAWVPSGSFNEQFF; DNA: TGTGCCTGGGTCCCTAGCGGGAGCTTCAATGAGCAGTTCTTC
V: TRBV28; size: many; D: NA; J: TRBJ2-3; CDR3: CASSPSGSDTQYF; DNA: TGTGCCAGCAGCCCTAGTGGGTCAGATACGCAGTATTTT
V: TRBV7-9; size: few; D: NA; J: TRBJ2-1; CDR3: CASSLRLHDEQFF; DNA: TGTGCCAGCAGCTTACGGCTGCACGATGAGCAGTTCTTC
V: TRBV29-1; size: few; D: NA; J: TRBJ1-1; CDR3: CSVEGGGAGVEAFF; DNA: TGCAGCGTTGAAGGGGGGGGGGCTGGTGTTGAAGCTTTCTTT
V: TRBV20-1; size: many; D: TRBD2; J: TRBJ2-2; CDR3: CSARLAERGRISNTGELFF; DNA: TGCAGTGCTAGACTAGCGGAGAGGGGCCGAATATCAAACACCGGGGAGCTGTTTTTT
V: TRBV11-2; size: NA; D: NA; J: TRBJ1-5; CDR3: CASSLGVANQPQHF; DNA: TGTGCCAGCAGCTTAGGGGTCGCAAATCAGCCCCAGCATTTT
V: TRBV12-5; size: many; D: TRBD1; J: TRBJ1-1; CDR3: CASGLGLRTGDMNTEAFF; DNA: TGTGCTAGTGGTTTGGGGCTTCGGACAGGGGACATGAACACTGAAGCTTTCTTT
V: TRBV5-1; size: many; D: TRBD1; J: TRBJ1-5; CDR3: CASSLDRGQPQHF; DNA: TGCGCCAGCAGCTTGGACAGGGGTCAGCCCCAGCATTTT
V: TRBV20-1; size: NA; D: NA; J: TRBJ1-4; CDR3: CSAKNRATNEKLFF; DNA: TGCAGTGCAAAGAACAGAGCAACTAATGAAAAACTGTTTTTT
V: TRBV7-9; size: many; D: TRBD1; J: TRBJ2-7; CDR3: CASSLLSGQGSEQYF; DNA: TGTGCCAGCAGCTTACTGTCGGGACAGGGTAGCGAGCAGTACTTC
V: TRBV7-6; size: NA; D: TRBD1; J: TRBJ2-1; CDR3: CASSLEWTGFNEQFF; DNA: TGTGCCAGCAGCTTAGAGTGGACAGGGTTCAATGAGCAGTTCTTC
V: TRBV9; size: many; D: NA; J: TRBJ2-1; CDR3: CASSVEGHEQFF; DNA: TGTGCCAGCAGCGTAGAGGGGCATGAGCAGTTCTTC
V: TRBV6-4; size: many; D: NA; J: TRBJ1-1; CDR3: CASTPGDMNTEAFF; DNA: TGTGCCAGCACGCCGGGGGACATGAACACTGAAGCTTTCTTT
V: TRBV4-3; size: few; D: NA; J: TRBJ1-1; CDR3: CASSQDTGSLLSEAFF; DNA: TGCGCCAGCAGCCAGGACACAGGGAGTTTGCTATCTGAAGCTTTCTTT
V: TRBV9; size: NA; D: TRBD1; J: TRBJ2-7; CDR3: CASSGRQGHEQYF; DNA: TGTGCCAGCAGCGGTCGACAGGGCCACGAGCAGTACTTC
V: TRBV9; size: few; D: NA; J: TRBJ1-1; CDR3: CASSVGGDGSEAFF; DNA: TGTGCCAGCAGCGTAGGCGGGGACGGCTCTGAAGCTTTCTTT
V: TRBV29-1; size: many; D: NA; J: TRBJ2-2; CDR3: CSVEDRRTPGTGELFF; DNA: TGCAGCGTTGAAGATCGCCGGACACCTGGCACCGGGGAGCTGTTTTTT
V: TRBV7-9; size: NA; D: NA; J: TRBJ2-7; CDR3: CASSVGGSEQYF; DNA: TGTGCCAGCAGTGTAGGGGGGAGCGAGCAGTACTTC
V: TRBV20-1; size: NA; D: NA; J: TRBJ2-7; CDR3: CSAHAMERSSYEQYF; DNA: TGCAGTGCTCACGCAATGGAGCGGTCGAGCTACGAGCAGTACTTC
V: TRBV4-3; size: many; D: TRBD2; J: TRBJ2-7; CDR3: CASSQGFGGRAYEQYF; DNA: TGCGCCAGCAGCCAAGGCTTCGGCGGGAGGGCCTACGAGCAGTACTTC
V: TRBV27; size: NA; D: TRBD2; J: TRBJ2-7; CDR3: CASSSGLAGGYEQYF; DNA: TGTGCCAGCAGTTCGGGACTAGCGGGAGGCTACGAGCAGTACTTC